The present T cell receptor (beta chain) was sequenced within a study of shared clonotypes between healthy human individuals. Regarding the study as a whole: Relative to clonotypes present in all four donors, those not shared had lower generation probabilities.

Concerning this clone itself: What it binds is not known.

Libraries were prepared by immunoSEQ multiplex PCR; TCRdb keeps only in-frame clonotypes and omits some of them. The data hold about 1 million clones, with approximately 72% observed a single time. Into CD45RA+ naive and CD45RA-negative memory subsets, the CD4+ cells were split. Trimming removed 6 bases from V and 1 base from J, with 14 bases in between. Germline V lookup: CDR1 KGHSH, CDR2 LQKENI. The CDR3 runs to 15 residues. The sequenced sample was memory CD4+ T cells sorted from blood. The subset here: CD45RA-negative fraction. The rearrangement links TRBV18 to TRBJ2-3, with TRBD1 as a possible D gene (5 bases). The origin of this receptor is a man between 18 and 35 years old in good health. CDR3 amino acids: CASSRGQGRTDTQYF. The DNA for the CDR3 is TGTGCCAGCTCCCGAGGTCAGGGCCGCACAGATACGCAGTATTTT.